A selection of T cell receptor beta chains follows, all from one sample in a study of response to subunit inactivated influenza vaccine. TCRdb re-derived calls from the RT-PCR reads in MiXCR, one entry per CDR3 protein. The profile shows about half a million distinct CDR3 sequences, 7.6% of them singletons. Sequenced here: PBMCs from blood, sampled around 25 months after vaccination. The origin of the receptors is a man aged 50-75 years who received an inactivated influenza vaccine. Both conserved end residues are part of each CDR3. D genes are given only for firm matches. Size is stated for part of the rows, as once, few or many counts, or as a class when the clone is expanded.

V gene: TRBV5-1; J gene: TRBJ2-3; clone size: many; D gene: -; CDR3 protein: CASSGQNRGDTQYF; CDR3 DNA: TGCGCCAGCAGCGGACAAAATCGGGGAGATACGCAGTATTTT
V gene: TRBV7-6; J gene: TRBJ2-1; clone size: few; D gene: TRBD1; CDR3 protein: CASSLELGQGANEQFF; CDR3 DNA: TGTGCCAGCAGCTTAGAATTGGGACAGGGGGCAAATGAGCAGTTCTTC
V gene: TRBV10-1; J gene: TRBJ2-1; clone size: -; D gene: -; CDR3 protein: CASSEGRGRYNEQFF; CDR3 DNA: TGCGCCAGCAGTGAGGGTCGGGGAAGGTACAATGAGCAGTTCTTC
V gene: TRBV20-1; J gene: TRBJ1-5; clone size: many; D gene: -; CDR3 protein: CSAELVGIVSNQPQHF; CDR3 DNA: TGCAGTGCTGAACTAGTAGGGATCGTTAGCAATCAGCCCCAGCATTTT
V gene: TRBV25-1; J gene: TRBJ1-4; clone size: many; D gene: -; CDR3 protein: CASSEWSLLGEKLFF; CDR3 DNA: TGTGCCAGCAGTGAATGGAGCCTCCTGGGTGAAAAACTGTTTTTT
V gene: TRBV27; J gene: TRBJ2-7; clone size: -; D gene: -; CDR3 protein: CASSSHYTSYEQYF; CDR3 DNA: TGTGCCAGCAGTTCCCACTACACTTCCTACGAGCAGTACTTC
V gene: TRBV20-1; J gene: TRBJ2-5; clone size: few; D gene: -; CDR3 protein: CSARDWGPKGETQYF; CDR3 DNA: TGCAGTGCTAGAGATTGGGGCCCCAAGGGAGAGACCCAGTACTTC
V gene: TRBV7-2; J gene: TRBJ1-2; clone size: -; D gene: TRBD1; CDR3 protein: CASSSGQGAIHGYTF; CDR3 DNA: TGTGCCAGCAGCTCCGGACAGGGGGCGATTCATGGCTACACCTTC
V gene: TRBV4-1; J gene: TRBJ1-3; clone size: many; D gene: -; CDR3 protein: CASSQDPNNSGNTIYF; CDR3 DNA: TGCGCCAGCAGCCAAGATCCGAATAACTCTGGAAACACCATATATTTT
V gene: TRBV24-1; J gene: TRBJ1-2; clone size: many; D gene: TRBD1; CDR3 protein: CATSDSGQGYGYTF; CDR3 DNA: TGTGCCACCAGTGATTCCGGACAGGGGTATGGCTACACCTTC
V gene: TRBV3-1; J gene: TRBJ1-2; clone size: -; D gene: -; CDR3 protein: CASSQGSGQPYGYTF; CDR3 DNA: TGTGCCAGCAGCCAAGGGTCCGGGCAGCCCTATGGCTACACCTTC
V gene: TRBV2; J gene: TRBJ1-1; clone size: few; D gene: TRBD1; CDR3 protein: CASRGGGIAEAFF; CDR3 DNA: TGTGCCAGCCGGGGAGGGGGCATAGCTGAAGCTTTCTTT
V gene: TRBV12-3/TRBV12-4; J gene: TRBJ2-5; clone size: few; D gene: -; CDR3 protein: CASSSGTRWETQYF; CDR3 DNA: TGTGCCAGCAGTTCCGGGACACGGTGGGAGACCCAGTACTTC
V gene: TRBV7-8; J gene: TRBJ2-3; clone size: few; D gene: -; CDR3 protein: CASTPGGQSTDTQYF; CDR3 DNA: TGTGCCAGCACCCCGGGGGGACAGTCCACAGATACGCAGTATTTT
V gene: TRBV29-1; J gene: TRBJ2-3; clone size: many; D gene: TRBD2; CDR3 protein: CSVLLAGGTDTQYF; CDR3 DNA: TGCAGCGTGCTACTAGCGGGGGGCACAGATACGCAGTATTTT
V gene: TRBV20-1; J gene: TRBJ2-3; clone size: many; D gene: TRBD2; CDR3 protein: CSASRTSGRSDTQYF; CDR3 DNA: TGCAGTGCCAGTAGGACTAGCGGGAGATCGGATACGCAGTATTTT
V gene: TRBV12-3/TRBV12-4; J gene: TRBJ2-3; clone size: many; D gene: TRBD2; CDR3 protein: CASSSSGGPLTDTQYF; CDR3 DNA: TGTGCCAGCAGCAGTAGCGGGGGGCCCCTCACAGATACGCAGTATTTT
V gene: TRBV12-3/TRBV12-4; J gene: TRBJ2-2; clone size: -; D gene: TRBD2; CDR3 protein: CASSPSGLAGSGELFF; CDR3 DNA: TGTGCCAGCAGCCCCTCCGGACTAGCGGGATCCGGGGAGCTGTTTTTT
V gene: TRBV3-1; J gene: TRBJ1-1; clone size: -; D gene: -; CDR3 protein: CASSQDLSTEAFF; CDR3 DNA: TGTGCCAGCAGCCAAGATTTAAGCACTGAAGCTTTCTTT
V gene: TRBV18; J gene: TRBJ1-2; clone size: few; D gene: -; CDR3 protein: CASSPPPLGPGLGYTF; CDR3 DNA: TGTGCCAGCTCACCACCTCCCCTTGGACCTGGGCTTGGCTACACCTTC
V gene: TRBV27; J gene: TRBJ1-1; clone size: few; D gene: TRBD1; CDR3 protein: CASSFSTGGFEAFF; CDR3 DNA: TGTGCCAGCAGTTTTTCGACAGGGGGCTTTGAAGCTTTCTTT
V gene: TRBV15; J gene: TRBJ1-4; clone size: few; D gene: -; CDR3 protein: CATSRDWRNEKLFF; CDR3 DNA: TGTGCCACCAGCAGAGATTGGAGGAATGAAAAACTGTTTTTT
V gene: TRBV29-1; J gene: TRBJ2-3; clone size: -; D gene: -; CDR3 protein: CSARDQRTDTQYF; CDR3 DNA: TGCAGCGCCCGGGACCAAAGGACAGATACGCAGTATTTT
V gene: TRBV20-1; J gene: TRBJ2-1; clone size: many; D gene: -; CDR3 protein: CSARVGYNEQFF; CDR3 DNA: TGCAGTGCTAGAGTGGGCTACAATGAGCAGTTCTTC
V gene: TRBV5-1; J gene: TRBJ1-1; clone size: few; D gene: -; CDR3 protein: CASSLALFGTEAFF; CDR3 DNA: TGCGCCAGCAGCTTGGCATTGTTTGGCACTGAAGCTTTCTTT
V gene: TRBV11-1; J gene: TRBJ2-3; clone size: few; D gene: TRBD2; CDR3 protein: CASSQSSGDSSTDTQYF; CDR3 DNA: TGTGCCAGCAGCCAGTCTAGCGGGGACTCTAGCACAGATACGCAGTATTTT
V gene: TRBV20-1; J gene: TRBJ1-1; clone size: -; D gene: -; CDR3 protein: CSARVQLNTEAFF; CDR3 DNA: TGCAGTGCTAGAGTACAGTTGAACACTGAAGCTTTCTTT
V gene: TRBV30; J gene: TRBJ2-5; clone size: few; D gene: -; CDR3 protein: CAWTRGGETQYF; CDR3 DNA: TGTGCCTGGACTCGTGGTGGGGAGACCCAGTACTTC
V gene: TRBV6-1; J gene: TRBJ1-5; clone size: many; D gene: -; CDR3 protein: CASSQTITGNQPQHF; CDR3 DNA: TGTGCCAGCAGTCAAACGATTACAGGTAATCAGCCCCAGCATTTT
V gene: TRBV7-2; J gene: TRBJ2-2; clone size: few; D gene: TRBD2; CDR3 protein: CASSISSGGAAPGELFF; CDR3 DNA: TGTGCCAGCAGTATCTCTAGCGGGGGGGCCGCCCCCGGGGAGCTGTTTTTT
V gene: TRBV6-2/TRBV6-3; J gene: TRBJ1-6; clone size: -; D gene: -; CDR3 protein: CASSYSKGSPLHF; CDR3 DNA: TGTGCCAGCAGTTACTCGAAGGGTTCACCCCTCCACTTT
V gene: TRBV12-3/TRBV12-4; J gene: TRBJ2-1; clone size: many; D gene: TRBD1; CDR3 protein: CASSQGTGFYNEQFF; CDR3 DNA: TGTGCCAGCAGCCAGGGGACAGGGTTCTACAATGAGCAGTTCTTC
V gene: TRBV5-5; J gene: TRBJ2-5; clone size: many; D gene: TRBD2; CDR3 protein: CASSWGAGGGETQYF; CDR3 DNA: TGTGCCAGCAGCTGGGGAGCGGGGGGAGGAGAGACCCAGTACTTC
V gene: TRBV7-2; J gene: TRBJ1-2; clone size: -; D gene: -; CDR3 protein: CASSERARGANYGYTF; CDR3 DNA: TGTGCCAGCAGCGAACGGGCACGCGGGGCTAACTATGGCTACACCTTC
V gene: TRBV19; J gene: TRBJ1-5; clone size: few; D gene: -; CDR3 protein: CASSSQENQPQHF; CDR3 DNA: TGTGCCAGTAGTTCACAGGAAAATCAGCCCCAGCATTTT
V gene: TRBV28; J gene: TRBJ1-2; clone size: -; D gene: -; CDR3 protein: CASSALRHNYGYTF; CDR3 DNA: TGTGCCAGCAGTGCTTTGCGGCATAACTATGGCTACACCTTC